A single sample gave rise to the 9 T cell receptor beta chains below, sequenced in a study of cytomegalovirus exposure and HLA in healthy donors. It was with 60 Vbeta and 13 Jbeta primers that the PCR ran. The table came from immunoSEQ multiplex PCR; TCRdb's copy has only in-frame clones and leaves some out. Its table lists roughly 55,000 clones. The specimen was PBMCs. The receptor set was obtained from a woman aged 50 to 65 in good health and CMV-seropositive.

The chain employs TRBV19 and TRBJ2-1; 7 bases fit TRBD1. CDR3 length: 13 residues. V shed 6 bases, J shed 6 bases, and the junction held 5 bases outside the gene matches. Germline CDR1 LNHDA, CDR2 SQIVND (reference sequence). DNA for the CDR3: TGTGCCAGTAGCATTAACAGGGGCAATGAGCAGTTCTTC. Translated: CASSINRGNEQFF.

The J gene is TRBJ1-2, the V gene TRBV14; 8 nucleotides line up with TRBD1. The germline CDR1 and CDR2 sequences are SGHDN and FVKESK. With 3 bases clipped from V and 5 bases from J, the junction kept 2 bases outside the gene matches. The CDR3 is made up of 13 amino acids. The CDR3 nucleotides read TGTGCCAGCAGCCAGGACAGGGCATATGGCTACACCTTC. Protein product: CASSQDRAYGYTF.

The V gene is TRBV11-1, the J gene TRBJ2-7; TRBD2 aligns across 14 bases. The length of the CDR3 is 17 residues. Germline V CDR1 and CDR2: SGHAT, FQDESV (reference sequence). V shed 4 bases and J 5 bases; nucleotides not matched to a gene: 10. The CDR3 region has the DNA TGTGCCAGCAGCTCCCGGGAGGCGACTAGCGGGAGGGACGAGCAGTACTTC. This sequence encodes CASSSREATSGRDEQYF.

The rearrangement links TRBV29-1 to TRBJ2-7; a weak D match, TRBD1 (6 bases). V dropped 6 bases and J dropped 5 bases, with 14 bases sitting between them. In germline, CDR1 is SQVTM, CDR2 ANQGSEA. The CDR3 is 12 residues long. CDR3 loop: CSVGHPGNEQYF. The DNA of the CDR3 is TGCAGCGTGGGACACCCGGGTAACGAGCAGTACTTC.

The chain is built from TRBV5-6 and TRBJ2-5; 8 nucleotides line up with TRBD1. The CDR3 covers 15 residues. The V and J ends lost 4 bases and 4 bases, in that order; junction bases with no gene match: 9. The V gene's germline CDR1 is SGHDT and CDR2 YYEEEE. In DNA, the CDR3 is TGTGCCAGCAGCCCGGCCAGGGGGCACGTAGAGACCCAGTACTTC. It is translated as CASSPARGHVETQYF. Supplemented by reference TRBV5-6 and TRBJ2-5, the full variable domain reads DAGVTQSPTHLIKTRGQQVTLRCSPKSGHDTVSWYQQALGQGPQFIFQYYEEEERQRGNFPDRFSGHQFPNYSSELNVNALLLGDSALYLCASSPARGHVETQYFGPGTRLLVL.

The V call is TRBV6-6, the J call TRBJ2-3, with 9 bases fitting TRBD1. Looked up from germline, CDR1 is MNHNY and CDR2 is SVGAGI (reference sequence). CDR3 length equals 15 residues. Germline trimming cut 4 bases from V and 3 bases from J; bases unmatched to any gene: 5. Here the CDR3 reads CASSSSGTGTDTQYF. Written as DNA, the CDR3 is TGTGCCAGCAGTTCTTCCGGGACAGGGACAGATACGCAGTATTTT.

CDR3 loop: CASSYGGSTDTQYF. The CDR3 nucleotides read TGTGCCAGCAGTTACGGGGGGAGCACAGATACGCAGTATTTT. This chain links TRBV6-6 with TRBJ2-3; TRBD2 is a possible D gene (6 bases). Germline V gene sequence: CDR1 MNHNY, CDR2 SVGAGI (reference sequence). Deletions cut 2 bases from V and 0 bases from J, with 6 bases between. The CDR3 has 14 amino acids.

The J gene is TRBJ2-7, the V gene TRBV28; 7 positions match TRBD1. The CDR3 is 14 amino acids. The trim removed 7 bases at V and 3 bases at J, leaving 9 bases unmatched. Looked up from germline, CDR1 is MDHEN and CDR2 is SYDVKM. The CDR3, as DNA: TGTGCCAGCACCCCGGGACAGCGTTACTACGAGCAGTACTTC. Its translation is CASTPGQRYYEQYF.

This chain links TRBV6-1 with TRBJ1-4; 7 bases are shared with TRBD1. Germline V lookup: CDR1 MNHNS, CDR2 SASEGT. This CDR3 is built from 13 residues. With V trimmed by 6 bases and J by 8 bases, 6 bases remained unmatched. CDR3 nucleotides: TGTGCCAGCAGGGGGACAGAGAACGAAAAACTGTTTTTT. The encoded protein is CASRGTENEKLFF.